Reported below is one T cell receptor beta chain. Germline V gene sequence: CDR1 ENHRY, CDR2 SYGVKD. V lost 4 bases, J lost 6 bases, and 7 bases stayed unmatched. The CDR3 is 16 residues long. This entry belongs to a study of blood T cell repertoires in COVID-19. The overall study: Specimens from acute and convalescent COVID-19 originated in the United States, Italy and Spain.

In the authors' methods: Using reference gene primer amplification, nucleated cell counts were estimated. This table comes from immunoSEQ multiplex PCR, and its TCRdb copy is limited to in-frame clones, with some not included. V and J calls and clone size come straight from that table; D and trimming were deduced from the DNA. Among approximately 60,000 clones, about four fifths were seen once, and the ten largest hold approximately 15%. Sequenced material: peripheral blood. This sequence joins TRBV10-3 and TRBJ2-1; 12 nucleotides line up with TRBD2. This sequence was found in a man between 65 and 79 years old with active COVID-19. The CDR3 is CAISATTSGSVNEQFF. CDR3 nucleotide sequence: TGTGCCATCAGTGCGACGACTAGCGGGAGTGTCAATGAGCAGTTCTTC.